Listed below are T cell receptor beta chains from one sample, sequenced in a study of cytomegalovirus exposure and HLA in healthy donors. TCRdb's copy holds only in-frame clones and misses some; the assay was immunoSEQ multiplex PCR. The repertoire holds 140,000 to 150,000 clones, with roughly 80% as singletons. The sequenced sample consisted of PBMCs. The source of these receptors is a woman in her thirties or forties in good health and CMV-seropositive. The CDR3 runs from the conserved cysteine through the conserved F or W. A D gene is named only where the DNA matches it firmly. Clone size is given for some rows only: seen once, a few or many times, or a class if the clone is expanded.

TRBD1	TRBV5-4	once	TRBJ2-1	TGTGCCAGCAGCTCCCGGGACAGGACCTACAATGAGCAGTTCTTC	CASSSRDRTYNEQFF
TRBD1	TRBV30	few	TRBJ1-3	TGTGCCTGGAGTAGACAGGGCTCTGGAAACACCATATATTTT	CAWSRQGSGNTIYF
TRBD2	TRBV7-3	NA	TRBJ2-5	TGTGCCAGCAGCTTAGGGGTTGTGACGGGGGGGCAAGGAGAGACCCAGTACTTC	CASSLGVVTGGQGETQYF
NA	TRBV19	once	TRBJ1-5	TGTGCCAGTAGTATAGCCCGTTATAGCAATCAGCCCCAGCATTTT	CASSIARYSNQPQHF
NA	TRBV7-3	few	TRBJ2-7	TGTGCCAGCAGCTCGACACCGGGATCCGAGCAGTACTTC	CASSSTPGSEQYF
NA	TRBV10-2	NA	TRBJ1-5	TGCGCCAGCAGTCGTTTTGGGGAGGGCTCTGGTATTTATAGCAATCAGCCCCAGCATTTT	CASSRFGEGSGIYSNQPQHF
NA	TRBV19	NA	TRBJ2-7	TGTGCCAGTAGTATGACTAGACGCCACTACGAGCAGTACTTC	CASSMTRRHYEQYF
NA	TRBV4-1	few	TRBJ2-4	TGCGCCAGCAGCCAAGGACAGGGACTAGCCAAAAACATTCAGTACTTC	CASSQGQGLAKNIQYF
NA	TRBV10-1	NA	TRBJ2-5	TGCGCCAGCATTCATTGCGAACAAGAGACCCAGTACTTC	CASIHCEQETQYF
TRBD2	TRBV7-2	NA	TRBJ2-2	TGTGCCAGCAGCTTAGTAGGCGGGGGGTTCGCCGGGGAGCTGTTTTTT	CASSLVGGGFAGELFF
TRBD1	TRBV6-1	NA	TRBJ1-2	TGTGCCAGCAGGAAGACAGGGGGCGATGGCTACACCTTC	CASRKTGGDGYTF
TRBD1	TRBV7-3	few	TRBJ1-1	TGTGCCAGCAGCTTGCAGGGGGTGAACACTGAAGCTTTCTTT	CASSLQGVNTEAFF
TRBD2	TRBV28	NA	TRBJ2-3	TGTGCCAGCAGGCCCGGAGGAGCGGGGGGGCCGATCCCAGATACGCAGTATTTT	CASRPGGAGGPIPDTQYF
NA	TRBV4-1	NA	TRBJ2-3	TGCGCCAGCAGCCAAGTTAGACTAAGGGGCGGGGACCGCACAGATACGCAGTATTTT	CASSQVRLRGGDRTDTQYF
NA	TRBV12-2	NA	TRBJ2-1	TGTGCAAGTCGCTTAGAACAGGGGGCCAACAATGAGCAGTTCTTC	CASRLEQGANNEQFF
TRBD1	TRBV9	NA	TRBJ1-6	TGTGCCAGCAGCGTATCCGGTCGGACAGGGGATTCACCCCTCCACTTT	CASSVSGRTGDSPLHF
NA	TRBV6-5	NA	TRBJ1-3	TGTGCCAGCAGTAGGGGGTCCTCTGGAAACACCATATATTTT	CASSRGSSGNTIYF
NA	TRBV7-9	NA	TRBJ1-2	TGTGCCAGCAGCTTAGCAGAGAACTATGGCTACACCTTC	CASSLAENYGYTF
NA	TRBV11-2	NA	TRBJ2-3	TGTGCCAGCAGCTTGCTCTCGCGGTTCACAGATACGCAGTATTTT	CASSLLSRFTDTQYF
NA	TRBV10-3	few	TRBJ2-7	TGTGCCATCAGTGATTCGGGTTCCTCCTACGAGCAGTACTTC	CAISDSGSSYEQYF
NA	TRBV11-2	NA	TRBJ1-1	TGTGCCAGCAGCCAACAGGTGAACACTGAAGCTTTCTTT	CASSQQVNTEAFF
NA	TRBV7-9	NA	TRBJ2-5	TGTTCCAGCAGCCCGCCCCTACGGTTAGGAGGAGAGACCCAGTACTTC	CSSSPPLRLGGETQYF
NA	TRBV2	once	TRBJ2-5	TGTGCCAGCAGTGCTGAACGTAGAGAGACCCAGTACTTC	CASSAERRETQYF
TRBD2	TRBV5-4	NA	TRBJ2-3	TGTGCCAGCACGCTAGCGGGGGTGGGCACAGATACGCAGTATTTT	CASTLAGVGTDTQYF
TRBD2	TRBV5-4	NA	TRBJ2-2	TGTGCCAGCAGCTCGACTAAGACTAGCGGGGGGGCCTACGGGGAGCTGTTTTTT	CASSSTKTSGGAYGELFF
TRBD1	TRBV18	few	TRBJ2-5	TGTGCCAGCTCAACCCGGACAGGGTACCAAGAGACCCAGTACTTC	CASSTRTGYQETQYF
TRBD1	TRBV6-1	NA	TRBJ1-6	TGTGCCAGCAGAGGCGGACAGGGAGATAATTCACCCCTCCACTTT	CASRGGQGDNSPLHF
TRBD2	TRBV19	NA	TRBJ2-3	TGTGCCAGTAGTCTCCTTCTAGCGGGGGGCGCAGATACGCAGTATTTT	CASSLLLAGGADTQYF
NA	TRBV6-6	NA	TRBJ2-5	TGTGCCAGCACCGACTGGGGCAGGGGATCCCAAGAGACCCAGTACTTC	CASTDWGRGSQETQYF
NA	TRBV10-2	NA	TRBJ1-2	TGCGCCAGCAGCGACGCCCGCGGGGCAGGGTCGTCCAACTATGGCTACACCTTC	CASSDARGAGSSNYGYTF
TRBD2	TRBV7-9	NA	TRBJ2-7	TGTGCCAGCAGCCCGACTAGCGATTTCTACGAGCAGTACTTC	CASSPTSDFYEQYF
NA	TRBV9	few	TRBJ2-3	TGTGCCAGCAGCGTTTACAGTACTAGCACAGATACGCAGTATTTT	CASSVYSTSTDTQYF
TRBD1	TRBV18	NA	TRBJ1-3	TGTGCCAGCTCCCCCGGGACAGGGTCTGGAAGCACCATATATTTT	CASSPGTGSGSTIYF
TRBD1	TRBV6-1	NA	TRBJ2-2	TGTGCCAGCAGTGCCAAGGGACAGGTCCGCACCGGGGAGCTGTTTTTT	CASSAKGQVRTGELFF
TRBD2	TRBV2	NA	TRBJ2-3	TGTGCCAGTCTAGCGGGACCCACAGATACGCAGTATTTT	CASLAGPTDTQYF
NA	TRBV5-6	NA	TRBJ2-3	TGTGCCAGCAGCTGGGGGCCACCGACAGATACGCAGTATTTT	CASSWGPPTDTQYF
NA	TRBV5-6	NA	TRBJ1-2	TGTGCCGGCAGCTTGGACCGGACAGCTTATGGCTACACCTTC	CAGSLDRTAYGYTF
TRBD2	TRBV19	NA	TRBJ2-1	TGTGCCAGTAGGAGGACTAGCGGGGGGGATATACGCTCCTACAATGAGCAGTTCTTC	CASRRTSGGDIRSYNEQFF
NA	TRBV6-6	NA	TRBJ1-5	TGTGCCAGCAGTGTCGGACGGGGAGCATATCAGCCCCAGCATTTT	CASSVGRGAYQPQHF
NA	TRBV2	NA	TRBJ2-7	TGTGCCAGCGGGGCCCTTGGGTACGAGCAGTACTTC	CASGALGYEQYF
TRBD1	TRBV28	NA	TRBJ1-2	TGTGCCAGCAGTTTACTAGTCTCCGGGATTCAGGGGGCGAGTGGCTACACCTTC	CASSLLVSGIQGASGYTF
NA	TRBV10-3	once	TRBJ1-5	TGTGCCATCAGTGAGTCACCCGGGGATCAGCCCCAGCATTTT	CAISESPGDQPQHF
NA	TRBV28	NA	TRBJ1-2	TGTGCCAGCAGTTCTACAGGGAATGGCTACACCTTC	CASSSTGNGYTF
NA	TRBV4-1	NA	TRBJ1-2	TGCGCCAGCAGCCGCACAACAGGCCTACGGGGCTACACCTTC	CASSRTTGLRGYTF
NA	TRBV27	NA	TRBJ1-6	TGTGCCAGCAGTTTATGGGAGGGTACGAGTTCACCCCTCCACTTT	CASSLWEGTSSPLHF
TRBD1	TRBV5-1	NA	TRBJ1-1	TGCGCCAGCAGCCCACCCCGACAGGGCACTGAAGCTTTCTTT	CASSPPRQGTEAFF
NA	TRBV30	NA	TRBJ1-3	TGTGCCTGGAGTCGGGGGACTGGAAACACCATATATTTT	CAWSRGTGNTIYF
NA	TRBV13	NA	TRBJ2-7	TGTGCCAGCAGCTTGAGGATAAACTACGAGCAGTACTTC	CASSLRINYEQYF
NA	TRBV19	once	TRBJ1-2	TGTGCCAGTAGTGCCGGGAGTCGGTCAGGCTACACCTTC	CASSAGSRSGYTF